What follows are 15 T cell receptor beta chains derived from one specimen sequenced in a study. TCRdb recomputed calls from the RT-PCR reads with MiXCR, one row per CDR3 protein. Among about 700,000 distinct CDR3 sequences listed, around 14% were seen once. What was sequenced was memory CD4+ T cells from blood. The receptors here all came from a female donor in good health, serving as a healthy control.

The chain carries TRBV15 and TRBJ1-1; 9 nucleotides match TRBD1. The germline V gene has CDR1 LNHNV and CDR2 YYDKDF (reference sequence). V lost 3 bases and J lost 7; bases outside the gene matches: 12. The CDR3 consists of 16 residues. The CDR3, as DNA: TGTGCCACCAGCAGGATTTTAGACAGGGGGTATAATGAAGCTTTCTTT. Amino acids: CATSRILDRGYNEAFF.

The chain links TRBV24-1 to TRBJ2-1, with D perhaps TRBD1 (6 bases). The CDR3 loop spans 15 amino acids. Germline V lookup: CDR1 KGHDR, CDR2 SFDVKD. V was trimmed by 4 bases and J by 4 bases, leaving 13 bases between them. CDR3 loop: CATSEGGAPYNEQFF. In DNA form, the CDR3 reads TGTGCCACCAGTGAAGGGGGTGCACCATACAATGAGCAGTTCTTC.

The CDR3, as DNA: TGTGCCAGCAGCTTGGTACTAGCGGGGGTGACCCAAGAGACCCAGTACTTC. Translated, it gives CASSLVLAGVTQETQYF. V is TRBV5-6 and J is TRBJ2-5; 11 nucleotides match TRBD2. The CDR3 totals 17 residues. V lost 0 bases, J lost 1 base, and 5 bases stayed unmatched. Germline assignment: CDR1 SGHDT and CDR2 YYEEEE. Together with reference TRBV5-6 and TRBJ2-5, the CDR3 gives the full variable domain: DAGVTQSPTHLIKTRGQQVTLRCSPKSGHDTVSWYQQALGQGPQFIFQYYEEEERQRGNFPDRFSGHQFPNYSSELNVNALLLGDSALYLCASSLVLAGVTQETQYFGPGTRLLVL.

V gene TRBV28 combines with J gene TRBJ2-2, with D perhaps TRBD1 (5 bases). Germline assignment: CDR1 MDHEN and CDR2 SYDVKM. The V end lost 7 bases, the J end lost 8 bases, and 8 bases lay between the germline ends. There are 11 residues in the CDR3. CDR3 loop: CASMDIGELFF. CDR3 DNA: TGTGCCAGCATGGACATAGGGGAGCTGTTTTTT.

J is TRBJ1-2 and V is TRBV5-1; D perhaps matches TRBD1 (5 bases). The CDR3 is 13 amino acids. Germline CDR1 and CDR2: SGHRS and YFSETQ. V was cut by 4 bases and J by 4 bases, with 11 bases left in between. This CDR3 is CASSLGEVYGYTF. The CDR3, as DNA: TGCGCCAGCAGCCTAGGGGAGGTCTATGGCTACACCTTC.

This clonotype has a count of ten or more. This chain connects TRBV27 to TRBJ2-1, with D possibly TRBD1 on 6 matching bases. The CDR3 runs 15 residues. The V and J ends lost 4 bases and 8 bases respectively, with 18 bases between them. CDR1 and CDR2 from the germline V gene are MNHEY and SMNVEV (reference sequence). Here the CDR3 DNA reads TGTGCCAGCAGTTCCAACAGGGAGCATCGGGATGAGCAGTTCTTC. Translating it yields CASSSNREHRDEQFF.

This clonotype was seen many times. The chain links TRBV6-5 to TRBJ2-7; D is unresolved. V lost 2 bases and J 0 bases, leaving 11 bases between the germline ends. This CDR3 is 15 amino acids long. Germline CDR1 reads MNHEY; CDR2 reads SVGAGI. The CDR3 here is CASSYAGPSSYEQYF. In DNA form, the CDR3 reads TGTGCCAGCAGTTACGCAGGTCCGAGCTCCTACGAGCAGTACTTC.

This clonotype was detected ten times or more. This sequence joins TRBV29-1 and TRBJ2-7; D unclear. The V gene lost 0 bases and the J gene lost 8 bases, with 17 bases spanning the gap. The CDR3 is made up of 14 amino acids. CDR1 and CDR2 from the germline V gene are SQVTM and ANQGSEA. CDR3 amino acids: CSVEDGQGVRQQYF. CDR3 nucleotides: TGCAGCGTTGAAGATGGTCAAGGCGTCCGACAGCAGTACTTC.

This clonotype was recorded many times. The chain is built from TRBV5-1 and TRBJ1-4; TRBD1 aligns across 8 bases. CDR1 is SGHRS, CDR2 YFSETQ, per germline. J was trimmed by 3 bases and V by 4 bases; bases with no gene match: 5. The CDR3 runs 15 residues. CDR3 residues: CASSPWTGPNEKLFF. CDR3 DNA sequence: TGCGCCAGCAGCCCTTGGACAGGGCCTAATGAAAAACTGTTTTTT.

This sequence joins TRBV7-2 and TRBJ1-6; no firm D call. Between the trimmed V and J ends, which lost 3 bases and 9 bases, there was a span of 12 bases. The CDR3 is 14 residues long. CDR1 is SGHTA, CDR2 FQGNSA, per germline. Here the CDR3 DNA reads TGTGCCAGCAGCTTTAGGTTTTCTGGTTCACCCCTCCACTTT. This translates into CASSFRFSGSPLHF.

At least ten counts were recorded for this clonotype. The rearrangement joins TRBV20-1 to TRBJ1-5; D is perhaps TRBD1 (6 bases). V lost 0 bases, J lost 7 bases, and 16 bases lay in between. This CDR3 comprises 15 residues. The germline gives CDR1 DFQATT, CDR2 SNEGSKA (reference sequence). The CDR3 region is CSARDVLGGVQPQHF. In DNA, the CDR3 is TGCAGTGCTAGAGATGTGTTGGGGGGCGTCCAGCCCCAGCATTTT.

The CDR3 DNA reads TGTGCCAGCAGTTTCCGACTAGCGGGAGCCTACAATGAGCAGTTCTTC. Encoded protein: CASSFRLAGAYNEQFF. The V and J genes are TRBV5-8 and TRBJ2-1; TRBD2 agrees at 12 bases. The CDR3 totals 16 residues. The V and J ends lost 5 bases and 2 bases, in that order; junction bases with no gene match: 5. In germline, CDR1 is SGHTS, CDR2 YDEGEE.

This clonotype was observed at least ten times. V usage is TRBV20-1 and J usage is TRBJ1-5; the match to TRBD1 covers 7 bases. Germline V CDR1 and CDR2: DFQATT, SNEGSKA (reference sequence). The length of the CDR3 is 15 residues. J was trimmed by 5 bases and V by 0 bases; bases with no gene match: 7. The CDR3 nucleotides read TGCAGTGCTAGAGATCAGGGGGGGAGATATCAGCCCCAGCATTTT. Translating gives CSARDQGGRYQPQHF.

This clonotype was counted only a few times. This chain connects TRBV18 to TRBJ1-4, with 9 bases identical to TRBD1. V was pared by 1 base and J by 8 bases, with 17 bases of the junction left unmatched. Germline V gene lookup returns CDR1 KGHSH and CDR2 LQKENI. CDR3 length equals 19 residues. In nucleotides, the CDR3 is TGTGCCAGCTCACCACAGAGCTCCGGGACAGGGAGTCCTGGCGAAAAACTGTTTTTT. Translated: CASSPQSSGTGSPGEKLFF. Full variable domain (remainder filled in from reference TRBV18 and TRBJ1-4): NAGVMQNPRHLVRRRGQEARLRCSPMKGHSHVYWYRQLPEEGLKFMVYLQKENIIDESGMPKERFSAEFPKEGPSILRIQQVVRGDSAAYFCASSPQSSGTGSPGEKLFFGSGTQLSVL.

This clonotype turned up a few times. V usage is TRBV4-3 and J usage is TRBJ2-2; D gene unclear. The V gene lost 2 bases and the J gene lost 0 bases, with 7 bases spanning the gap. In germline, CDR1 is LGHNA, CDR2 YSLEER. This CDR3 contains 15 residues. The CDR3 bases are TGCGCCAGCAGCCAAAGGCCGGCGAACACCGGGGAGCTGTTTTTT. This translates into CASSQRPANTGELFF.